Presented here are 30 T cell receptor beta chains from one specimen sequenced in a study of blood T cell repertoires in COVID-19. Sequencing was performed with immunoSEQ multiplex PCR; in TCRdb, only in-frame clones are kept and a portion is missing. There are 200,000 to 250,000 clones in the sample; roughly nine tenths occur only once, and roughly 2.4% lies in the top ten. Sequencing input: peripheral blood. The receptors were sampled from a woman aged 45-60 years with acute or convalescent COVID-19.

The chain joins TRBV19 to TRBJ1-1; 8 nucleotides agree with TRBD1. Germline-derived CDR1 and CDR2 are LNHDA and SQIVND (reference sequence). V lost 5 bases to trimming and J lost 6 bases; unmatched junction nucleotides: 11. This CDR3 comprises 15 residues. The CDR3 reads CASSPFSRGRAEAFF. CDR3 sequence (DNA): TGTGCCAGTAGTCCTTTCTCCAGGGGGCGCGCTGAAGCTTTCTTT.

The CDR3 here is CASSQVEAGGYNEQFF. The CDR3, as DNA: TGCGCCAGCAGCCAAGTAGAAGCGGGGGGATACAATGAGCAGTTCTTC. V and J are TRBV4-1 and TRBJ2-1; 9 nucleotides match TRBD2. The junction had 5 bases not matched to a gene; V was cut back by 1 base and J by 4 bases. This CDR3 is built from 16 residues. CDR1 MGHRA and CDR2 YSYEKL come from the germline V gene.

This rearrangement joins TRBV24-1 to TRBJ2-3, with 7 bases fitting TRBD2. This CDR3 is 15 amino acids long. Germline V gene lookup returns CDR1 KGHDR and CDR2 SFDVKD. With V trimmed by 0 bases and J by 3 bases, 2 bases remained unmatched. CDR3 amino acids: CATSDLSGGTDTQYF. The CDR3 bases are TGTGCCACCAGTGATTTGTCGGGAGGAACAGATACGCAGTATTTT.

The chain carries TRBV19 and TRBJ1-3; 9 bases are a match to TRBD1. This CDR3 has 13 amino acids. V was clipped by 8 bases and J by 4 bases; unmatched bases: 3. Looked up from germline, CDR1 is LNHDA and CDR2 is SQIVND (reference sequence). The CDR3 DNA reads TGTGCCAGTGAGGGACAGGGAGGAAACACCATATATTTT. Protein: CASEGQGGNTIYF.

About this clone: The same CDR3 is also encoded by other DNA sequences in this sample. The V and J genes are TRBV7-2 and TRBJ2-1; possible D gene TRBD1, 5 bases. Germline V gives CDR1 SGHTA, CDR2 FQGNSA. The V end lost 1 base, the J end lost 0 bases, and 7 bases lay between the germline ends. This CDR3 region has 15 residues. In DNA, the CDR3 is TGTGCCAGCAGCTTAGGGGGCGGCTCCTACAATGAGCAGTTCTTC. It translates to CASSLGGGSYNEQFF. The full variable domain, in which reference TRBV7-2 and TRBJ2-1 provide the parts outside the CDR3, is GAGVSQSPSNKVTEKGKDVELRCDPISGHTALYWYRQSLGQGLEFLIYFQGNSAPDKSGLPSDRFSAERTGGSVSTLTIQRTQQEDSAVYLCASSLGGGSYNEQFFGPGTRLTVL.

The rearrangement joins TRBV18 to TRBJ1-1, with D possibly being TRBD1 (5 bases). The germline V gene has CDR1 KGHSH and CDR2 LQKENI. V gave up 1 base and J gave up 3 bases, with 6 bases separating them. This CDR3 contains 13 residues. As DNA, the CDR3 is TGTGCCAGCTCACCACAGGGGTACACTGAAGCTTTCTTT. Amino acid sequence: CASSPQGYTEAFF. Full variable domain (missing parts from reference TRBV18 and TRBJ1-1): NAGVMQNPRHLVRRRGQEARLRCSPMKGHSHVYWYRQLPEEGLKFMVYLQKENIIDESGMPKERFSAEFPKEGPSILRIQQVVRGDSAAYFCASSPQGYTEAFFGQGTRLTVV.

The chain joins TRBV13 to TRBJ1-2, with D maybe TRBD1 (5 bases). Per the germline V gene, CDR1 is PRHDT and CDR2 is FYEKMQ (reference sequence). V dropped 1 base and J dropped 7 bases, with 10 bases sitting between them. There are 13 residues in the CDR3. CDR3 coding DNA: TGTGCCAGCAGCTTAGCAGGGTGGGGTGGCTACACCTTC. It translates to CASSLAGWGGYTF.

V gene TRBV6-4 combines with J gene TRBJ1-6; 11 bases are a match to TRBD1. Germline CDR1 MRHNA, CDR2 SNTAGT. Germline trimming cut 4 bases from V and 10 bases from J; bases unmatched to any gene: 3. The CDR3 has 14 residues. CDR3 sequence (DNA): TGTGCCAGCAGTGCGGACAGGGGGCAATCACCCCTCCACTTT. It codes for CASSADRGQSPLHF.

V gene TRBV6-2 or TRBV6-3 combines with J gene TRBJ2-1, with TRBD1 as a possible D gene (5 bases). Germline lookup yields CDR1 MNHEY and CDR2 SVGEGT. Trimming took off 2 bases at V and 6 bases at J, with 11 bases between the two ends. The CDR3 spans 14 residues. The DNA for the CDR3 is TGTGCCAGCAGTTACCCAGACAGACCCAATGAGCAGTTCTTC. Residues: CASSYPDRPNEQFF.

This clone occurred a few times. The V gene is TRBV9, the J gene TRBJ2-4, with D maybe TRBD2 (7 bases). Germline CDR1 and CDR2: SGDLS and YYNGEE. The CDR3 runs 14 residues. The germline V and J ends were trimmed by 4 bases and 6 bases, with 14 bases remaining between them. The DNA for the CDR3 is TGTGCCAGCAGCTCCCGGGGGGCTCCAAACATTCAGTACTTC. Residues: CASSSRGAPNIQYF.

The chain joins TRBV11-2 to TRBJ2-7; the match to TRBD2 covers 10 bases. This CDR3 has 20 amino acids. Losses at the gene ends were 0 bases for V and 4 bases for J; bases not matched to a gene: 18. Germline V gene lookup returns CDR1 SGHAT and CDR2 FQNNGV. The CDR3 loop reads CASSLDRGRGPDSGRYEQYF. CDR3 coding DNA: TGTGCCAGCAGCTTAGATCGTGGCCGAGGGCCCGATAGCGGGAGGTACGAGCAGTACTTC.

V and J are TRBV2 and TRBJ2-5, with TRBD2 matching over 9 bases. The CDR3 is made up of 16 amino acids. Trimming cost V 4 bases and J 1 base; bases outside gene matches: 7. From germline, CDR1 is SNHLY and CDR2 FYNNEI. For the CDR3, the DNA is TGTGCCAGCAGTGGGATTAGCGGGGGCCTCCAAGAGACCCAGTACTTC. Translated: CASSGISGGLQETQYF. Filled out from reference TRBV2 and TRBJ2-5, the complete variable domain reads EPEVTQTPSHQVTQMGQEVILRCVPISNHLYFYWYRQILGQKVEFLVSFYNNEISEKSEIFDDQFSVERPDGSNFTLKIRSTKLEDSAMYFCASSGISGGLQETQYFGPGTRLLVL.

The genes are TRBV6-2 or TRBV6-3 and TRBJ2-3; 9 bases match TRBD2. This CDR3 has 16 residues. Germline CDR1 is MNHEY and CDR2 is SVGEGT. The V segment lost 2 bases and the J segment 1 base; nucleotides outside the gene matches: 4. This CDR3 reads CASSYASGARTDTQYF. Here the CDR3 DNA reads TGTGCCAGCAGTTACGCTAGCGGGGCTCGCACAGATACGCAGTATTTT.

The V and J genes are TRBV12-3 or TRBV12-4 and TRBJ2-1, with a weak D call TRBD2 (5 bases). Trimming took off 3 bases at V and 2 bases at J, with 5 bases between the two ends. The CDR3 runs 13 residues. The CDR3 nucleotides are TGTGCCAGCAGTTTCGGGGCCTACAATGAGCAGTTCTTC. Protein sequence: CASSFGAYNEQFF.

As for this clone: The junction shows a germline mismatch at one end, possibly a read error. The chain couples TRBV3-1 (or the pseudogene TRBV3-2) to TRBJ2-1; 14 positions agree with TRBD2. The CDR3 spans 14 residues. The germline CDR1 and CDR2 sequences are LGHDT and YNNKEL (reference sequence). The CDR3 spells CASSYSGTSGSGIF. The CDR3 DNA follows: TGTGCCAGCAGCTATTCCGGGACTAGCGGGAGTGGAATCTTC.

The rearrangement links TRBV2 to TRBJ2-2; TRBD2 might be the D (6 bases). The V gene's germline CDR1 is SNHLY and CDR2 FYNNEI. This CDR3 spans 13 amino acids. V dropped 11 bases and J dropped 4 bases, with 14 bases sitting between them. Written as DNA, the CDR3 is TGTGCCTTTGGGCGGGGTTCCACCGGGGAGCTGTTTTTT. Protein sequence: CAFGRGSTGELFF.

This rearrangement joins TRBV6-5 to TRBJ2-7; D unclear. The germline V gene has CDR1 MNHEY and CDR2 SVGAGI. Trimming took off 6 bases at V and 6 bases at J, with 9 bases between the two ends. The CDR3 spans 11 residues. Written as DNA, the CDR3 is TGTGCCAGCAGCGGCCTAGGCGAGCAGTACTTC. It yields the protein CASSGLGEQYF.

Only a few counts were recorded for this clone. The chain employs TRBV27 and TRBJ2-3, with TRBD1 matching 7 bases. J was trimmed by 1 base and V by 2 bases; bases with no gene match: 6. The germline CDR1 and CDR2 sequences are MNHEY and SMNVEV (reference sequence). This CDR3 spans 16 amino acids. The CDR3 loop reads CASSLHRGTGTDTQYF. CDR3 nucleotide sequence: TGTGCCAGCAGTTTACACAGGGGCACGGGCACAGATACGCAGTATTTT.

V usage is TRBV19 and J usage is TRBJ1-6, with 10 bases identical to TRBD1. V lost 6 bases to trimming and J lost 8 bases; unmatched junction nucleotides: 4. This CDR3 comprises 14 residues. Germline V gene sequence: CDR1 LNHDA, CDR2 SQIVND (reference sequence). The CDR3 reads CASRRTGGDSPLHF. DNA for the CDR3: TGTGCCAGTAGGCGGACAGGGGGTGATTCACCCCTCCACTTT.

The rearrangement links TRBV27 to TRBJ2-1; D remains ambiguous. The CDR3 has 13 residues. Germline CDR1 MNHEY, CDR2 SMNVEV (reference sequence). Trimming stripped 2 bases from V and 3 bases from J, with 5 bases between. The CDR3 DNA follows: TGTGCCAGCAGTTTAGGGCTCTACAATGAGCAGTTCTTC. Translated: CASSLGLYNEQFF.

This rearrangement joins TRBV2 to TRBJ1-3; D call uncertain. Trimming took off 3 bases at V and 0 bases at J, with 9 bases between the two ends. The CDR3 contains 15 residues. Germline CDR1 reads SNHLY; CDR2 reads FYNNEI. The CDR3 loop is CASSDPGSSGNTIYF. The CDR3 nucleotides are TGTGCCAGCAGTGATCCGGGGAGCTCTGGAAACACCATATATTTT.

This clone was seen more than once but under ten times. V is TRBV6-5 and J is TRBJ2-7; 7 bases are a match to TRBD1. The CDR3 sequence is 12 residues long. Germline assignment: CDR1 MNHEY and CDR2 SVGAGI. V gave up 11 bases and J gave up 5 bases; unmatched junction bases: 9. The CDR3 DNA reads as TGTGCCGGCCAGGGACAGATCGACGAGCAGTACTTC. It yields the protein CAGQGQIDEQYF.

The chain couples TRBV19 to TRBJ2-3; TRBD1 aligns across 9 bases. This CDR3 contains 15 residues. CDR1 and CDR2 from the germline V gene are LNHDA and SQIVND (reference sequence). The J segment lost 3 bases and the V segment lost 2 bases, leaving 3 bases of the junction unmatched. For the CDR3, the DNA is TGTGCCAGTAGTATAAGACAGGGGGTGACAGATACGCAGTATTTT. It translates to CASSIRQGVTDTQYF.

The CDR3 loop reads CASRADREGGELFF. In DNA form, the CDR3 reads TGTGCCAGCAGAGCGGACAGGGAGGGCGGGGAGCTGTTTTTT. The gene calls are TRBV2 and TRBJ2-2; a possible D gene is TRBD1 (8 bases). CDR1 SNHLY and CDR2 FYNNEI come from the germline V gene. Trimming shortened V by 6 bases and J by 7 bases, and 15 bases separated the two germline ends. The CDR3 is made up of 14 amino acids.

In this sample, this clone turned up a few times. The chain employs TRBV7-2 and TRBJ1-3, with 8 bases identical to TRBD1. This CDR3 has 14 amino acids. Germline loops: CDR1 SGHTA, CDR2 FQGNSA. The J segment lost 4 bases and the V segment lost 5 bases, leaving 4 bases of the junction unmatched. The CDR3 here is CASSQRTGGNTIYF. The CDR3 nucleotides read TGTGCCAGCAGCCAACGGACAGGGGGAAACACCATATATTTT.

There are a few counts of this clone. CDR3 residues: CARGTSGGQGELFF. The CDR3 DNA is TGTGCCAGAGGGACTAGCGGGGGGCAGGGGGAGCTGTTTTTT. The chain combines TRBV2 with TRBJ2-2, with 15 bases identical to TRBD2. V lost 9 bases and J lost 8; bases outside the gene matches: 4. Per the germline V gene, CDR1 is SNHLY and CDR2 is FYNNEI. The CDR3 length is 14 residues.

This clone was counted a few times. This chain uses TRBV2 with TRBJ1-4, with D unclear. The CDR3 contains 16 residues. CDR1 and CDR2 (germline): SNHLY, FYNNEI. V lost 8 bases to trimming and J lost 2 bases, with 18 bases between them. CDR3 in DNA: TGTGCCAGCCTTCCGGGTGGGTGGAGGACTAATGAAAAACTGTTTTTT. Its translation: CASLPGGWRTNEKLFF. Supplemented by reference TRBV2 and TRBJ1-4, the full variable domain reads EPEVTQTPSHQVTQMGQEVILRCVPISNHLYFYWYRQILGQKVEFLVSFYNNEISEKSEIFDDQFSVERPDGSNFTLKIRSTKLEDSAMYFCASLPGGWRTNEKLFFGSGTQLSVL.

This chain connects TRBV5-6 to TRBJ1-2; D gene uncertain. This CDR3 has 14 amino acids. Between the trimmed V and J ends, which lost 0 bases and 1 base, there was a span of 7 bases. Germline V gives CDR1 SGHDT, CDR2 YYEEEE. The CDR3 reads CASSLERFNYGYTF. CDR3 sequence (DNA): TGTGCCAGCAGCTTGGAGCGGTTTAACTATGGCTACACCTTC.

This sequence joins TRBV10-3 and TRBJ2-1, with 9 bases matching TRBD2. Germline V gives CDR1 ENHRY, CDR2 SYGVKD. This CDR3 has 15 residues. V shed 11 bases, J shed 5 bases, and the junction held 13 bases outside the gene matches. CDR3 sequence (DNA): TGTGCCGCCCGTTTAGCAGCGGGAGGTAACAATGAGCAGTTCTTC. Translation: CAARLAAGGNNEQFF.

This clone was recorded once. The genes are TRBV18 and TRBJ1-5, with a possible D match to TRBD1 (5 bases). V shed 3 bases and J shed 4 bases, with 10 bases lying between them. CDR3 length: 14 residues. Germline V gives CDR1 KGHSH, CDR2 LQKENI. The CDR3 protein is CASSPSGGNQPQHF. CDR3 sequence (DNA): TGTGCCAGCTCACCCTCGGGGGGGAATCAGCCCCAGCATTTT.